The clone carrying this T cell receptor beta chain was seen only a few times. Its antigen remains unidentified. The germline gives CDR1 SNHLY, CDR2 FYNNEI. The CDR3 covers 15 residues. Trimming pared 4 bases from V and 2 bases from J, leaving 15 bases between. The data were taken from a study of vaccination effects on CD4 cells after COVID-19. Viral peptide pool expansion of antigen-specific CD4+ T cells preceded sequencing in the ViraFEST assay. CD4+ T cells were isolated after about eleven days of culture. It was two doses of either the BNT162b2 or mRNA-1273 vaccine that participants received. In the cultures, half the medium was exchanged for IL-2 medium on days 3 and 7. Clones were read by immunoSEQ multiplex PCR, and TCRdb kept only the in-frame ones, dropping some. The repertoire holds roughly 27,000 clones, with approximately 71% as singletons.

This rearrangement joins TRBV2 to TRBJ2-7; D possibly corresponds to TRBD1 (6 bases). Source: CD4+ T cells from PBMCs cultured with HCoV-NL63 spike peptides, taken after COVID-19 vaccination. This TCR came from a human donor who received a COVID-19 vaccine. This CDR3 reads CASSGQVTVAYEQYF. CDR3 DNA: TGTGCCAGCAGTGGACAGGTGACGGTTGCCTACGAGCAGTACTTC.